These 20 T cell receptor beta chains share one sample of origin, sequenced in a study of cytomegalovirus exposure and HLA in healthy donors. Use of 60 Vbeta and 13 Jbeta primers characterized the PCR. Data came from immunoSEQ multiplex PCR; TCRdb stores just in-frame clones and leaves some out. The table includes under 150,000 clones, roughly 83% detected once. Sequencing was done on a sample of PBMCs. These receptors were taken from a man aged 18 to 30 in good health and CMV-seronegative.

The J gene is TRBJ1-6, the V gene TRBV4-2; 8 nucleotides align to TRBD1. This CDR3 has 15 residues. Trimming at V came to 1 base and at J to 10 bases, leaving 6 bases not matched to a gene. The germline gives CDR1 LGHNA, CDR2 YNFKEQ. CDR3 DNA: TGTGCCAGCAGCCAAGGGACAGGGACTAACTCACCCCTCCACTTT. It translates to CASSQGTGTNSPLHF.

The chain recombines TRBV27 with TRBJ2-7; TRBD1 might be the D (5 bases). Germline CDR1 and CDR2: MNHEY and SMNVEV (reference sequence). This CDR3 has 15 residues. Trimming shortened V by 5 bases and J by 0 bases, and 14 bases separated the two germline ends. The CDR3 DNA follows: TGTGCCAGCAGTGAAGGGGCGCCGAGCTCCTACGAGCAGTACGTC. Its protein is CASSEGAPSSYEQYV.

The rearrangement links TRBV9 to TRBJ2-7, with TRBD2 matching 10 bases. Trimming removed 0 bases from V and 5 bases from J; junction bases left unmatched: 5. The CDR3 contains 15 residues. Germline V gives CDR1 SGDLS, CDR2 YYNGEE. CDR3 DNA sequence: TGTGCCAGCAGCGTAGATCTAGCGGGAGCCCACGAGCAGTACTTC. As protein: CASSVDLAGAHEQYF.

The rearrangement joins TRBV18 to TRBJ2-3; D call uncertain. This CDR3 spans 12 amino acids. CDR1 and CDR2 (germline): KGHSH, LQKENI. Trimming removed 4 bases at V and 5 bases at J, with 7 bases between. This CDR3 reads CASSLAEDTQYF. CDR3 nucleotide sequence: TGTGCCAGCTCACTCGCAGAAGATACGCAGTATTTT.

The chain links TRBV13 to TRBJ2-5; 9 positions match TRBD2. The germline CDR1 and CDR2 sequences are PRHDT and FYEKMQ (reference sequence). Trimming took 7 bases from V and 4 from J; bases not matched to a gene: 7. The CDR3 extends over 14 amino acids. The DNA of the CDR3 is TGTGCCAGCATCCAAAGGGGACTAGCAGAGACCCAGTACTTC. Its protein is CASIQRGLAETQYF.

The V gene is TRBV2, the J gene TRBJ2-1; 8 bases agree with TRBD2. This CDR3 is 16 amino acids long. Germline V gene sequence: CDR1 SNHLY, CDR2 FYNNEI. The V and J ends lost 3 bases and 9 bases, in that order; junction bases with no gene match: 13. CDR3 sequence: CASSDARGRLIAEQFF. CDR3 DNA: TGTGCCAGCAGTGATGCCCGCGGGAGGTTGATTGCTGAGCAGTTCTTC.

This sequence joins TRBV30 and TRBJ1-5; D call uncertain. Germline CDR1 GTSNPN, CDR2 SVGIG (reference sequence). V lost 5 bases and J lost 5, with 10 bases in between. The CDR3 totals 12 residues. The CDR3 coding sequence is TGTGCCTGGGCGTTCTTGGATCAGCCCCAGCATTTT. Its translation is CAWAFLDQPQHF.

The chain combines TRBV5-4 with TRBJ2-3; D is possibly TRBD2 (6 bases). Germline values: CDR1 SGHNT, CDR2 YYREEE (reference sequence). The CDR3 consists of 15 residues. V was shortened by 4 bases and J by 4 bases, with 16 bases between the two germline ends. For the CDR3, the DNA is TGTGCCAGCAGCCGTACGGGACTTAGGGCAGATACGCAGTATTTT. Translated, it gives CASSRTGLRADTQYF.

The CDR3, as DNA: TGTGCCAGCAGTTTGAGGGATACCAATGAGCAGTTCTTC. Its translation: CASSLRDTNEQFF. The chain recombines TRBV27 with TRBJ2-1; the D gene is possibly TRBD2 (5 bases). The CDR3 is 13 amino acids. The germline V gene has CDR1 MNHEY and CDR2 SMNVEV (reference sequence). The germline V and J ends were trimmed by 3 bases and 6 bases, with 9 bases remaining between them.

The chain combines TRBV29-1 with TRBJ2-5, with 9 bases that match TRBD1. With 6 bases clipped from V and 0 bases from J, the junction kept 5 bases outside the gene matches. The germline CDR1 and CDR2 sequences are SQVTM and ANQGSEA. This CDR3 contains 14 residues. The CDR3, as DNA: TGCAGCGTAAACAGGGGGCACCACCAAGAGACCCAGTACTTC. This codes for CSVNRGHHQETQYF.

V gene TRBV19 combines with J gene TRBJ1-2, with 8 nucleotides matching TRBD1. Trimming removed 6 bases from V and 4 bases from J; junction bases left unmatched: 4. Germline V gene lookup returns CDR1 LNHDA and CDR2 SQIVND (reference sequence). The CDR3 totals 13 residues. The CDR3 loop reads CASSRDRTYGYTF. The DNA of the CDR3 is TGTGCCAGTAGCAGGGACAGGACCTATGGCTACACCTTC.

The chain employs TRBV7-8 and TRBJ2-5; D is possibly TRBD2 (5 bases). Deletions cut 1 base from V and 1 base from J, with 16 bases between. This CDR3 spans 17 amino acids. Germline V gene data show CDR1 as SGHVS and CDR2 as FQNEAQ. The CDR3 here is CASSLVLRGVGQETQYF. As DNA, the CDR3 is TGTGCCAGCAGCTTAGTATTACGGGGAGTGGGCCAAGAGACCCAGTACTTC.

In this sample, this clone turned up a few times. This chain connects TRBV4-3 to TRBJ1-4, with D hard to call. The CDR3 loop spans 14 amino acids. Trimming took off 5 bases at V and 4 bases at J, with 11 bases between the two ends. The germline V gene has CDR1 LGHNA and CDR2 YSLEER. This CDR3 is CASSSSGFNEKLFF. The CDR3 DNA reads TGCGCCAGCAGCTCATCGGGGTTTAATGAAAAACTGTTTTTT.

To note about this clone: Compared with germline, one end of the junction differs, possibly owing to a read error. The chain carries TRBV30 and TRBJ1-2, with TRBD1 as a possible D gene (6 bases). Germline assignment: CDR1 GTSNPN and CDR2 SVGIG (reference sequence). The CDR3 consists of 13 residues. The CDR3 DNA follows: TGTGCCTGGAGTGTGGTACAGGGCGTTTCACATGACTTC. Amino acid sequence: CAWSVVQGVSHDF.

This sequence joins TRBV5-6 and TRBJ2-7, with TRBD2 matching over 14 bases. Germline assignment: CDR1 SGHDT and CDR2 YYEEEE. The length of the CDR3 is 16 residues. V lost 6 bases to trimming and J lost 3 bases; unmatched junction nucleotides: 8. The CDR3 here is CASTLGLAGDGYEQYV. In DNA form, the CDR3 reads TGTGCCAGCACCCTGGGACTAGCGGGAGATGGCTACGAGCAGTACGTC.

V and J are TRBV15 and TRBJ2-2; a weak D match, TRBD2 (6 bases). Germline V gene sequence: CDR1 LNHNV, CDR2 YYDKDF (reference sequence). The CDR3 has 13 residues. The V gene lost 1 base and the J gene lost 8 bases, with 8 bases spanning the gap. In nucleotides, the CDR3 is TGTGCCACCAGCAGAGTCGGGGGTGGGGAGCTGTTTTTT. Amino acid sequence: CATSRVGGGELFF.

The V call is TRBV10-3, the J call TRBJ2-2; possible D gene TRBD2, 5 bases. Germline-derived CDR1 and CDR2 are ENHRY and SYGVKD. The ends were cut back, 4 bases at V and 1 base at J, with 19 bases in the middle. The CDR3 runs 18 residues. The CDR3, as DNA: TGTGCCATCAGTGGCTCCTTAGGTCGGGCGGGGAACACCGGGGAGCTGTTTTTT. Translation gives CAISGSLGRAGNTGELFF.

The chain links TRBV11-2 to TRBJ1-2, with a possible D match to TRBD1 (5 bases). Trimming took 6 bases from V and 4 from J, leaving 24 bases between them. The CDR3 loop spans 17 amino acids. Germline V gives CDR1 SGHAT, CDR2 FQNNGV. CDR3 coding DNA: TGTGCCAGCAGTTCTCTAACCTCTAGGCGGGACCTCTATGGCTACACCTTC. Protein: CASSSLTSRRDLYGYTF.

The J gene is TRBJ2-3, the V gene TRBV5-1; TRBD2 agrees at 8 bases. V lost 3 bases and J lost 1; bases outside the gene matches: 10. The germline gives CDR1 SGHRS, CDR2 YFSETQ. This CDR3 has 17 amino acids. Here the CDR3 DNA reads TGCGCCAGCAGCTCGGCCCCGGGGCGGGGGGGCACAGATACGCAGTATTTT. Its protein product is CASSSAPGRGGTDTQYF.

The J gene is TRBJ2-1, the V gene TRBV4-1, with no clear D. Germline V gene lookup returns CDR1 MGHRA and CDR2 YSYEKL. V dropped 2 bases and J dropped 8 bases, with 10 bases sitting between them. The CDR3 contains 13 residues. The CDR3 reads CASSQLDNDEQFF. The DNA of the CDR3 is TGCGCCAGCAGCCAATTAGACAATGATGAGCAGTTCTTC.